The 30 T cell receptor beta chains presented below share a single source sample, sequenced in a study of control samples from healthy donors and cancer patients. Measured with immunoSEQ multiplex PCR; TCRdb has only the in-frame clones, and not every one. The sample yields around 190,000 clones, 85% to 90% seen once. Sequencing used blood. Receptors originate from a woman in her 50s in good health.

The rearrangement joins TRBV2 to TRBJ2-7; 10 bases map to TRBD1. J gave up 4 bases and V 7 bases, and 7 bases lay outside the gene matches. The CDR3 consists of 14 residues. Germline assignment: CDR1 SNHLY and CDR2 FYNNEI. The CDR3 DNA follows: TGTGCCAGCACCAGACAGGGGGCTCAATACGAGCAGTACTTC. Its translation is CASTRQGAQYEQYF.

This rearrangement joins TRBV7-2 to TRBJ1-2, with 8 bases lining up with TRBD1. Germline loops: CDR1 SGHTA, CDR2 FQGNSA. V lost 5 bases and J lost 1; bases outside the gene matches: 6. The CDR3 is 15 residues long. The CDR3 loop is CASSNRQGSNYGYTF. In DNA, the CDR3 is TGTGCCAGCAGCAATCGACAGGGGAGTAACTATGGCTACACCTTC.

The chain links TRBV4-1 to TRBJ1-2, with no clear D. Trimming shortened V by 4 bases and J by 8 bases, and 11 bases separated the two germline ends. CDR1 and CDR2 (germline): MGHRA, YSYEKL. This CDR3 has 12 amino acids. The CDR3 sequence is CASSPPGQGYTF. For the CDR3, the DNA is TGCGCCAGCAGCCCCCCCGGGCAGGGCTACACCTTC.

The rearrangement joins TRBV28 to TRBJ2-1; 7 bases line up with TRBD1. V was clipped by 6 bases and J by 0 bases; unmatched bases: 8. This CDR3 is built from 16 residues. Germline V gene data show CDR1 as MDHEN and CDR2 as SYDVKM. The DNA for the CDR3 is TGTGCCAGCAGCCACAGGGGTCCGAGCTCCTACAATGAGCAGTTCTTC. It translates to CASSHRGPSSYNEQFF.

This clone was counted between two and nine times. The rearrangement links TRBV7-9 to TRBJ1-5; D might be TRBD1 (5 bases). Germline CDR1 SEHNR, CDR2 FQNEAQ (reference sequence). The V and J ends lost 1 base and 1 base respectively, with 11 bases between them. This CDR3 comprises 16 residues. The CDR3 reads CASSLGSGPSNQPQHF. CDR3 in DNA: TGTGCCAGCAGCTTAGGATCGGGGCCGAGCAATCAGCCCCAGCATTTT.

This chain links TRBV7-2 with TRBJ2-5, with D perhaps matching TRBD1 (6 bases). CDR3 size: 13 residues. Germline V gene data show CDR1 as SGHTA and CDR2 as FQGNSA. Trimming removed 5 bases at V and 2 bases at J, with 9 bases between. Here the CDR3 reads CASSRGMQETQYF. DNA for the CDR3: TGTGCCAGCAGCAGGGGGATGCAAGAGACCCAGTACTTC.

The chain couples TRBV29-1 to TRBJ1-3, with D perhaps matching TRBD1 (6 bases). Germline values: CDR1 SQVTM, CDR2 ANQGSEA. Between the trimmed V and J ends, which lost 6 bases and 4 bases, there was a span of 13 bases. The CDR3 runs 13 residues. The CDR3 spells CSVKQGGGNTIYF. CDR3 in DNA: TGCAGCGTCAAACAGGGTGGAGGAAACACCATATATTTT.

The CDR3: CASSWTGGEQFF. The DNA of the CDR3 is TGTGCCAGCAGCTGGACAGGGGGTGAGCAGTTCTTC. The chain is built from TRBV5-6 and TRBJ2-1, with 10 nucleotides matching TRBD1. The trim removed 3 bases at V and 9 bases at J, leaving 0 bases unmatched. CDR1 and CDR2 (germline): SGHDT, YYEEEE. There are 12 residues in the CDR3.

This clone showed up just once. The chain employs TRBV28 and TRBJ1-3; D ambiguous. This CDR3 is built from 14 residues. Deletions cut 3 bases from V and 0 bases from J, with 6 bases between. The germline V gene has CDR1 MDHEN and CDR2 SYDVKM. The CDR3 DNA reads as TGTGCCAGCAGTTTGCGGAACTCTGGAAACACCATATATTTT. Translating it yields CASSLRNSGNTIYF.

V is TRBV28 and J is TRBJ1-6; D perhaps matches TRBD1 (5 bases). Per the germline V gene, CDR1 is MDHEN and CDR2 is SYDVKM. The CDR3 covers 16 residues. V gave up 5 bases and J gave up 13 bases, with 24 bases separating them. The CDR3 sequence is CASSPREDIEDLPLHF. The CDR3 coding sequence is TGTGCCAGCAGTCCGAGGGAGGACATAGAGGACCTTCCCCTCCACTTT.

The CDR3 coding sequence is TGTGCCACCCACTCCGGAGGGGCGACGGCTTGGGAGGGGACTGAAGCTTTCTTT. Protein product: CATHSGGATAWEGTEAFF. The chain couples TRBV2 to TRBJ1-1; D might be TRBD1 (5 bases). Trimming took off 10 bases at V and 5 bases at J, with 32 bases between the two ends. CDR3 length equals 18 residues. CDR1 is SNHLY and CDR2 is FYNNEI in the germline V gene.

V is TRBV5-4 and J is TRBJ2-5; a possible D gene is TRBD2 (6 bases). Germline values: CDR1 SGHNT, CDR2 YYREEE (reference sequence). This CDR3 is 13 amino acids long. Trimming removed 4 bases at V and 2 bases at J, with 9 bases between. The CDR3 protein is CASSRDWQETQYF. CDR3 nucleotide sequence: TGTGCCAGCAGCCGGGACTGGCAAGAGACCCAGTACTTC.

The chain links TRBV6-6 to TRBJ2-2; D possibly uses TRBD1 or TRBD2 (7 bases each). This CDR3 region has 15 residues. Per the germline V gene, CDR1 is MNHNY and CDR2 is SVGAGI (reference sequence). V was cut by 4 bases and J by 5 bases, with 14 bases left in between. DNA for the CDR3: TGTGCCAGCAGTTCGACAGGGCGGGGGACCGGGGAGCTGTTTTTT. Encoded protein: CASSSTGRGTGELFF.

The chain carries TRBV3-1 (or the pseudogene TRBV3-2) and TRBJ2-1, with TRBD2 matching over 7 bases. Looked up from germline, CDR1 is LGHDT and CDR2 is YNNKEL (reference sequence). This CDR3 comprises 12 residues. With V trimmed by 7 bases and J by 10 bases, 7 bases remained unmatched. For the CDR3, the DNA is TGTGCCAGCACGGGGGGAGATACGGAGCAGTTCTTC. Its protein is CASTGGDTEQFF.

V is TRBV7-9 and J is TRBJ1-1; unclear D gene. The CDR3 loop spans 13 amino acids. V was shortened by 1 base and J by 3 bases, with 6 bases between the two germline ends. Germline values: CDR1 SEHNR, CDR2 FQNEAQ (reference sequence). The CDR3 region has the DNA TGTGCCAGCAGCTTAGTTGGAGACACTGAAGCTTTCTTT. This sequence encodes CASSLVGDTEAFF.

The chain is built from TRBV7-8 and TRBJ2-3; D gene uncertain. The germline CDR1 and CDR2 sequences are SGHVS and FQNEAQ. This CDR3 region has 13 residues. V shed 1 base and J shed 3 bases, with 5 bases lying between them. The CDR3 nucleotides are TGTGCCAGCAGCTTAGATACGACAGATACGCAGTATTTT. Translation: CASSLDTTDTQYF.

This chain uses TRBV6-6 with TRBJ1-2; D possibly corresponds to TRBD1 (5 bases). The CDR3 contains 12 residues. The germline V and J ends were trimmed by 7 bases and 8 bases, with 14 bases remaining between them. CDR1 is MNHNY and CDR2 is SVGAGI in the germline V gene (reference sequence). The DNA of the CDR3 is TGTGCCAGCACCAATATAGGGGAAGGCTACACCTTC. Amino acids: CASTNIGEGYTF.

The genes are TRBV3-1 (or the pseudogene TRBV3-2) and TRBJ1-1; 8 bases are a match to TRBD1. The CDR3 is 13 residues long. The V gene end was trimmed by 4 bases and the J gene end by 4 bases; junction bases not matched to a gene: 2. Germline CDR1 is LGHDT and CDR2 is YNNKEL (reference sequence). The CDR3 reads CASSPDRATEAFF. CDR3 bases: TGTGCCAGCAGCCCGGACAGGGCCACTGAAGCTTTCTTT.

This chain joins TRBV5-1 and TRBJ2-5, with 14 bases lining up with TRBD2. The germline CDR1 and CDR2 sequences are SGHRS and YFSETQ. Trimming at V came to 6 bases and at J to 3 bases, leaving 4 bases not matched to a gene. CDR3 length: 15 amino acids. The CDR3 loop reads CASTRLAGGKETQYF. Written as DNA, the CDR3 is TGCGCCAGCACCAGACTAGCGGGGGGGAAAGAGACCCAGTACTTC.

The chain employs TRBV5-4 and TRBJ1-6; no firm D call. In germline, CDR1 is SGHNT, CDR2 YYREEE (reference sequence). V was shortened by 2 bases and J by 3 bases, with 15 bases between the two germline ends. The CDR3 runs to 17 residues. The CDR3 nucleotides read TGTGCCAGCAGCTTTGGCCCGGAATGGGACTATAATTCACCCCTCCACTTT. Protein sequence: CASSFGPEWDYNSPLHF.

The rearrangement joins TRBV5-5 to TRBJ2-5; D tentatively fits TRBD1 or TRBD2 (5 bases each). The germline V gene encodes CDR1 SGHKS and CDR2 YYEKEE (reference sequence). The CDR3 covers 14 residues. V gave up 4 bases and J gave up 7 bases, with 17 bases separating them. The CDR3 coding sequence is TGTGCCAGCAGCCTGGGACCCGGAATCGGGACCCAGTACTTC. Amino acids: CASSLGPGIGTQYF.

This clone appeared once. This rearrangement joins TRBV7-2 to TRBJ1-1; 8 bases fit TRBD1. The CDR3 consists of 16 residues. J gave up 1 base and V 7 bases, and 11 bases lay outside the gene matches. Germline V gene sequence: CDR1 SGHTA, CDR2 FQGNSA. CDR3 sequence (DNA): TGTGCCAGCACCTTCTCCGGACAGGGTAGGAACACTGAAGCTTTCTTT. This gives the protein CASTFSGQGRNTEAFF.

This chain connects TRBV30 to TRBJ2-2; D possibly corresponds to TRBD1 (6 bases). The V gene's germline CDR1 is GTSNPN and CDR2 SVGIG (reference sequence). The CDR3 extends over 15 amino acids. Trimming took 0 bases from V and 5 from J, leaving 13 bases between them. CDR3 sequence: CAWSVMGQRTGELFF. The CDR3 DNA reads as TGTGCCTGGAGTGTAATGGGACAACGAACCGGGGAGCTGTTTTTT.

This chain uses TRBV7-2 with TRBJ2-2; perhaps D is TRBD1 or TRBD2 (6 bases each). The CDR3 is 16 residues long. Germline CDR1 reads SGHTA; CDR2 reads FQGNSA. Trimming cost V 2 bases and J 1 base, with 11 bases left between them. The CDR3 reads CASSLIGGLNTGELFF. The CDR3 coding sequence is TGTGCCAGCAGCTTAATCGGGGGCCTGAACACCGGGGAGCTGTTTTTT.

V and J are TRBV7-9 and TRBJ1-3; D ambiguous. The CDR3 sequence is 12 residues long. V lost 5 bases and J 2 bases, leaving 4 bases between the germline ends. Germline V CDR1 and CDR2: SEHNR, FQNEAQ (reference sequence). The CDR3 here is CASSQPGNTIYF. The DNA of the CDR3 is TGTGCCAGCAGCCAACCTGGAAACACCATATATTTT.

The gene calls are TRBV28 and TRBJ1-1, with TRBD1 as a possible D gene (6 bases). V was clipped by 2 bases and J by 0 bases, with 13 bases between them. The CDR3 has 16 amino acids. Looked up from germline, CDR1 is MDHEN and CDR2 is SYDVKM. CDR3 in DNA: TGTGCCAGCAGTTTAGGGGGGGCTCAAGTGAACACTGAAGCTTTCTTT. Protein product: CASSLGGAQVNTEAFF.

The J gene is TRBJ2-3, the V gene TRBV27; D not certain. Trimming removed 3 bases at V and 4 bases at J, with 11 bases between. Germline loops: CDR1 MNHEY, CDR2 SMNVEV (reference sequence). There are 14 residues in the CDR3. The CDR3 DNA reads TGTGCCAGCAGTTTCCTGGGCCCGTCAGATACGCAGTATTTT. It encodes CASSFLGPSDTQYF.

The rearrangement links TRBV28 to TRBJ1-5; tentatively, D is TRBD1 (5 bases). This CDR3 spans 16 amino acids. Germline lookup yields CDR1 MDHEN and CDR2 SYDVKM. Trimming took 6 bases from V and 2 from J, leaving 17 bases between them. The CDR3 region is CASSYGTARGNQPQHF. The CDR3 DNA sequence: TGTGCCAGCAGCTACGGGACGGCGAGGGGCAATCAGCCCCAGCATTTT.

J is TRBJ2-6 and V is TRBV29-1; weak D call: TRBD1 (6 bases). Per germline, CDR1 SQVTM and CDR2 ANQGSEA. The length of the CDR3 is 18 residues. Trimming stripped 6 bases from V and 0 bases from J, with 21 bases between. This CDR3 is CSVIGPGHPGSGANVLTF. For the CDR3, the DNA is TGCAGCGTGATTGGGCCGGGACACCCCGGCTCTGGGGCCAACGTCCTGACTTTC. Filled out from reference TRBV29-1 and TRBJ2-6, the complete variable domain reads SAVISQKPSRDICQRGTSLTIQCQVDSQVTMMFWYRQQPGQSLTLIATANQGSEATYESGFVIDKFPISRPNLTFSTLTVSNMSPEDSSIYLCSVIGPGHPGSGANVLTFGAGSRLTVL.

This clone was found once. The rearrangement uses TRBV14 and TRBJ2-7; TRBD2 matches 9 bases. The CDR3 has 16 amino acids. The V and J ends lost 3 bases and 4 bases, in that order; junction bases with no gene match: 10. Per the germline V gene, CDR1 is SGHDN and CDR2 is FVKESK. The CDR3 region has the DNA TGTGCCAGCAGCCAGATGCGGCGGGAGGGCCGTTACGAGCAGTACTTC. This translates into CASSQMRREGRYEQYF.